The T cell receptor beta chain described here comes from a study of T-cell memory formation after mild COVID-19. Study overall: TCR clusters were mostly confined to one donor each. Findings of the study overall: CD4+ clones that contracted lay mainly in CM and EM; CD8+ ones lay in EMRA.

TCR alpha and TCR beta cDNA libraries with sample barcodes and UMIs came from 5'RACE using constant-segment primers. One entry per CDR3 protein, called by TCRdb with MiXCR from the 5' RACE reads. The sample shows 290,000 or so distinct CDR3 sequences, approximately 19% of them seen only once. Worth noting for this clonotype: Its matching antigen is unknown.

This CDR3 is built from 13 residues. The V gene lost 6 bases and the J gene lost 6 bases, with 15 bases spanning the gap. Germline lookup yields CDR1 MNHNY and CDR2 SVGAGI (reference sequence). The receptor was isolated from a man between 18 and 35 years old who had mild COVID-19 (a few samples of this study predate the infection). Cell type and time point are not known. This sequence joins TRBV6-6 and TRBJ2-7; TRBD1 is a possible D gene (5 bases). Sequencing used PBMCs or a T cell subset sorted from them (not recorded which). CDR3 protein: CASRNMDNTEQYV. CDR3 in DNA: TGTGCCAGCAGAAATATGGACAATACCGAGCAGTACGTC.